These T cell receptor beta chains were read from a single sample in a study of T cells in Graves' hyperthyroidism and ophthalmopathy. One entry per CDR3 protein, called by TCRdb with MiXCR from the multiplex PCR reads. The table has about 570,000 distinct CDR3 sequences, around 46% seen once. The sample taken for sequencing was peripheral blood or thyroid tissue (not recorded which). These receptors came from an adult woman with Graves' disease, either hyperthyroidism or ophthalmopathy (not recorded which). The conserved cysteine and the conserved F or W are not part of the CDR3 here. A D gene is named only where the DNA matches it firmly.

v_call: TRBV27; d_call: .; cdr3_aa: ASSLKQGGETQY
v_call: TRBV10-1; d_call: .; cdr3_aa: ASRSGTNSPLH
v_call: TRBV25-1; d_call: .; cdr3_aa: ASSERVPTEAF
v_call: TRBV14; d_call: TRBD2; cdr3_aa: ASSQPPGLAGGEQY
v_call: TRBV20-1; d_call: .; cdr3_aa: SARDDGDGYT
v_call: TRBV5-1; d_call: TRBD1; cdr3_aa: ASSPRQGQSQH
v_call: TRBV7-9; d_call: TRBD2; cdr3_aa: ASSLTSGSRTGELF
v_call: TRBV2; d_call: TRBD2; cdr3_aa: ASKTSGRRGQY
v_call: TRBV20-1; d_call: TRBD1; cdr3_aa: SASFPGQGSTGELF
v_call: TRBV28; d_call: TRBD1; cdr3_aa: ASRPDDRDNQPQH
v_call: TRBV20-1; d_call: .; cdr3_aa: SALLEGVITEAF
v_call: TRBV3-1; d_call: .; cdr3_aa: ASSLEPGRNEKLF
v_call: TRBV6-1; d_call: TRBD1; cdr3_aa: ASRSTGGAEGYT
v_call: TRBV10-1; d_call: TRBD1; cdr3_aa: ASSGRQGMMETQY
v_call: TRBV2; d_call: .; cdr3_aa: ASRNGGLYGYT
v_call: TRBV7-9; d_call: .; cdr3_aa: ASSRGTSKAYGYT
v_call: TRBV11-2; d_call: .; cdr3_aa: ASSWDKGGTEAF